This T cell receptor beta chain was documented in a study of blood T cell repertoires in COVID-19. Study-level background: Samples of COVID-19 (acute and convalescent) were obtained from the United States, Italy and Spain. The cDNA or gDNA used as material had been derived from T cells, B-cell-depleted T cells, or PBMCs.

Here immunoSEQ multiplex PCR was the method, and the copy in TCRdb shows in-frame clones only, minus some. Among 300,000 to 350,000 clones listed, 87% were seen once. Per the germline V gene, CDR1 is SGHKS and CDR2 is YYEKEE (reference sequence). This CDR3 contains 18 residues. With 4 bases removed from V and 0 bases from J, the gap between germline ends came to 17 bases. Seattle's enrolled individuals joined amid active infection and were then monitored longitudinally. This chain joins TRBV5-5 and TRBJ1-6; D remains unclear. Sequencing input: peripheral blood. The TCR comes from a woman aged 45-65 years with COVID-19, enrolled during active disease. CDR3 sequence: CASSTQDSLSSYNSPLHF. In DNA form, the CDR3 reads TGTGCCAGCAGCACCCAGGACTCCCTGAGCTCCTATAATTCACCCCTCCACTTT.